The 17 T cell receptor beta chains below were found in one sample sequenced in a study of CXCR3-negative and CXCR3-positive naive CD8 T cells. Their antigens remain unidentified. General study results and limits: Naive cells positive for CXCR3 carried more hydrophobic TRB CDR3s than CXCR3-negative ones.

UMI-tagged TRB cDNA libraries were built via 5' RACE. TCRdb reprocessed the 5' RACE reads and keeps a single row for each CDR3 protein, giving no DNA. The sample table sets out around 150,000 distinct CDR3 sequences. The sample was naive CXCR3+ CD8+ T cells from blood. Described subset: CD45RO-CCR7+CD27+CD95- naive CD8+ T cells expressing CXCR3 (TNR3+). These receptors came from a human donor in good health. Some clones in this sample may be carry-over from other donors' samples.

This chain links TRBV9 with TRBJ2-3; TCRdb's D call of TRBD1 is untestable without DNA. This CDR3 is built from 17 residues. The germline CDR1 and CDR2 sequences are SGDLS and YYNGEE. The CDR3: CASSVDPSWGSTDTQYF.

The V gene is TRBV11-2, the J gene TRBJ2-2; the D call of TRBD2 rests on TCRdb alone, since no DNA is present to check it. From germline, CDR1 is SGHAT and CDR2 FQNNGV. This CDR3 is built from 13 residues. The CDR3 spells CASSWGLVGELFF.

The chain uses TRBV6-5 and TRBJ2-5; TCRdb's D gene call, TRBD2, goes unchecked for lack of DNA. CDR3 size: 13 residues. From germline, CDR1 is MNHEY and CDR2 SVGAGI. The CDR3 reads CATSGTSQETQYF.

The chain couples TRBV25-1 to TRBJ1-2; without DNA, the TCRdb call of TRBD1 cannot be checked. CDR3 size: 12 residues. Germline CDR1 reads MGHDK; CDR2 reads SYGVNS. This CDR3 is CASSVDSYGYTF.

V usage is TRBV6-2 or TRBV6-3 and J usage is TRBJ2-4; the TCRdb call, TRBD2, lacks DNA for checking. Per the germline V gene, CDR1 is MNHEY and CDR2 is SVGEGT. This CDR3 spans 16 amino acids. This CDR3 reads CASSSPRPAAKNIQYF.

The V and J genes are TRBV20-1 and TRBJ2-7; TCRdb outputs TRBD1, but without DNA this stays unchecked. There are 13 residues in the CDR3. Germline CDR1 and CDR2: DFQATT and SNEGSKA (reference sequence). The CDR3 sequence is CSATGTEVYEQYF.

The V and J genes are TRBV19 and TRBJ2-1; TCRdb's D gene call, TRBD1, goes unchecked for lack of DNA. The CDR3 has 12 residues. From germline, CDR1 is LNHDA and CDR2 SQIVND (reference sequence). The CDR3 loop reads CASSIGGHQQFF. The whole variable domain, filled in from reference TRBV19 and TRBJ2-1, reads DGGITQSPKYLFRKEGQNVTLSCEQNLNHDAMYWYRQDPGQGLRLIYYSQIVNDFQKGDIAEGYSVSREKKESFPLTVTSAQKNPTAFYLCASSIGGHQQFFGPGTRLTVL.

CDR3 amino acids: CASSLYGRGVNEETQYF. V usage is TRBV5-4 and J usage is TRBJ2-5; the D call of TRBD2 rests on TCRdb alone, since no DNA is present to check it. The CDR3 extends over 17 amino acids. Germline lookup yields CDR1 SGHNT and CDR2 YYREEE (reference sequence).

The chain combines TRBV2 with TRBJ2-1; TCRdb's assignment of TRBD2 cannot be checked, as there is no DNA. This CDR3 spans 14 amino acids. CDR1 is SNHLY and CDR2 is FYNNEI in the germline V gene. CDR3: CASRVSRRANEQFF.

The V gene is TRBV6-5, the J gene TRBJ2-1; no DNA is available, so the TRBD2 call from TCRdb remains unchecked. This CDR3 comprises 14 residues. CDR1 and CDR2 from the germline V gene are MNHEY and SVGAGI. Here the CDR3 reads CASGFRAAYNEQFF.

The chain is built from TRBV7-8 and TRBJ2-3; TCRdb indicates TRBD2, and absent DNA this call remains unverified. Germline V gene data show CDR1 as SGHVS and CDR2 as FQNEAQ. This CDR3 is 17 amino acids long. This chain's CDR3 is CASSFSLTSGDTDTQYF.

This chain's CDR3 is CASSQGLANEQFF. The chain employs TRBV4-1 and TRBJ2-1; the TCRdb D gene call, TRBD2, has no DNA to confirm it. CDR1 and CDR2 (germline): MGHRA, YSYEKL. This CDR3 contains 13 residues.

CDR3 sequence: CASSPTEGRYEQYF. The chain recombines TRBV5-1 with TRBJ2-7; the TRBD2 assignment by TCRdb is unverifiable without DNA. This CDR3 has 14 amino acids. Germline CDR1 SGHRS, CDR2 YFSETQ.

The gene calls are TRBV6-5 and TRBJ2-1; as DNA is missing, the TRBD1 call by TCRdb cannot be tested. Germline assignment: CDR1 MNHEY and CDR2 SVGAGI. The CDR3 has 16 amino acids. CDR3 sequence reads: CASSPNRDRGGHEQFF.

CDR3 sequence reads: CASSIHGTYEQYF. The chain uses TRBV2 and TRBJ2-7. The CDR3 runs 13 residues. CDR1 SNHLY and CDR2 FYNNEI come from the germline V gene.

V is TRBV5-4 and J is TRBJ1-1; checking the TCRdb D call of TRBD1 is not possible without DNA. The germline V gene encodes CDR1 SGHNT and CDR2 YYREEE (reference sequence). The CDR3 extends over 16 amino acids. CDR3 in amino acids: CASSSIQAGLDTEAFF.

The chain has TRBV7-2 and TRBJ2-6; TCRdb indicates TRBD1, and absent DNA this call remains unverified. The CDR3 totals 18 residues. From germline, CDR1 is SGHTA and CDR2 FQGNSA. The CDR3 loop is CASSPRRGKGSRANVLTF.